Listed here are 30 T cell receptor beta chains from one sample, sequenced in a study of T cell repertoires in cytomegalovirus infection. MiXCR, run by TCRdb on the reads, gives a single entry per CDR3 protein. The sample contains about 400,000 distinct CDR3 sequences, less than 20% of which appear only once. Sample: PBMCs. The receptors shown here come from a human donor in good health (CMV status not recorded). Some clones in this sample may be carry-over from other donors' samples.

This CDR3 is CASSLAPRAEETQYF. As DNA, the CDR3 is TGCGCCAGCAGCTTAGCTCCTAGGGCCGAAGAGACCCAGTACTTC. The V and J genes are TRBV5-1 and TRBJ2-5; D is uncertain. The CDR3 has 15 residues. V was trimmed by 2 bases and J by 3 bases, leaving 14 bases between them. Per germline, CDR1 SGHRS and CDR2 YFSETQ.

This clonotype occurred a few times. This chain joins TRBV7-9 and TRBJ2-5, with D possibly matching TRBD2 (5 bases). The germline V gene encodes CDR1 SEHNR and CDR2 FQNEAQ (reference sequence). With 5 bases removed from V and 4 bases from J, the gap between germline ends came to 17 bases. This CDR3 has 15 amino acids. CDR3 region: CASSRGSPRRETQYF. CDR3 DNA: TGTGCCAGCAGCCGAGGGAGCCCCCGAAGAGAGACCCAGTACTTC.

The V and J genes are TRBV4-1 and TRBJ2-5; maybe TRBD1 (5 bases). There are 16 residues in the CDR3. CDR1 is MGHRA and CDR2 is YSYEKL in the germline V gene. V was pared by 2 bases and J by 2 bases, with 15 bases between. The chain's CDR3 is CASSQLGRRTQETQYF. CDR3 DNA: TGCGCCAGCAGCCAACTGGGCCGGCGGACACAAGAGACCCAGTACTTC.

As concerns this clonotype: A much larger clone is a single base away; this may be a read error. The genes are TRBV7-2 and TRBJ2-1; D unclear. The germline V gene encodes CDR1 SGHTA and CDR2 FQGNSA. CDR3 length equals 11 residues. Trimming took 5 bases from V and 8 from J, leaving 7 bases between them. The CDR3 DNA sequence: TGTGCCAGCAGCGGATCCCATGAGCAGTTCTTC. Translation: CASSGSHEQFF.

This chain joins TRBV2 and TRBJ2-3, with no clear D. The germline V gene encodes CDR1 SNHLY and CDR2 FYNNEI. V shed 4 bases and J shed 4 bases, with 6 bases lying between them. This CDR3 comprises 12 residues. DNA for the CDR3: TGTGCCAGCAGTGGACCAGCAGATACGCAGTATTTT. Protein sequence: CASSGPADTQYF.

The V and J genes are TRBV11-2 and TRBJ2-3; possible D gene TRBD1, 6 bases. The CDR3 length is 12 residues. Germline CDR1 reads SGHAT; CDR2 reads FQNNGV. The V end lost 4 bases, the J end lost 10 bases, and 12 bases lay between the germline ends. CDR3 in amino acids: CASSYRDTAQYF. DNA for the CDR3: TGTGCCAGCAGCTATCGGGACACCGCGCAGTATTTT.

This clonotype was picked up a small number of times. The chain links TRBV4-3 to TRBJ2-7; possibly TRBD1 or TRBD2 for D (5 bases each). The CDR3 loop spans 15 amino acids. Germline lookup yields CDR1 LGHNA and CDR2 YSLEER. Deletions cut 0 bases from V and 2 bases from J, with 11 bases between. The CDR3 DNA reads as TGCGCCAGCAGCCAAGAGCGTAGGGGACCCTACGAGCAGTACTTC. Protein product: CASSQERRGPYEQYF.

The chain carries TRBV2 and TRBJ2-5; D ambiguous. Germline CDR1 and CDR2: SNHLY and FYNNEI. Trimming took off 6 bases at V and 3 bases at J, with 5 bases between the two ends. The CDR3 has 11 amino acids. The CDR3 region is CASRQKETQYF. The CDR3 DNA sequence: TGTGCCAGCAGACAGAAAGAGACCCAGTACTTC. Combining the CDR3 with reference TRBV2 and TRBJ2-5 gives the whole variable domain EPEVTQTPSHQVTQMGQEVILRCVPISNHLYFYWYRQILGQKVEFLVSFYNNEISEKSEIFDDQFSVERPDGSNFTLKIRSTKLEDSAMYFCASRQKETQYFGPGTRLLVL.

This clonotype has a count of ten or more. The CDR3 protein is CASRAAATQYF. CDR3 in DNA: TGTGCCAGCAGGGCAGCCGCTACGCAGTATTTT. The gene calls are TRBV12-3 or TRBV12-4 and TRBJ2-3, with D unclear. The CDR3 extends over 11 amino acids. V dropped 6 bases and J dropped 8 bases, with 9 bases sitting between them.

This chain connects TRBV10-3 to TRBJ2-5; 10 bases align to TRBD2. Trimming took 4 bases from V and 3 from J; bases not matched to a gene: 2. The length of the CDR3 is 14 residues. Germline-derived CDR1 and CDR2 are ENHRY and SYGVKD. Here the CDR3 reads CAISVAGGEETQYF. The DNA for the CDR3 is TGTGCCATCAGTGTAGCGGGGGGCGAAGAGACCCAGTACTTC.

The CDR3 reads CASSQGGFSGNTIYF. The CDR3, as DNA: TGTGCCAGCAGCCAAGGAGGCTTCTCTGGAAACACCATATATTTT. The rearrangement joins TRBV4-2 to TRBJ1-3; D not certain. The germline V gene encodes CDR1 LGHNA and CDR2 YNFKEQ. The CDR3 has 15 amino acids. The germline V and J ends were trimmed by 1 base and 0 bases, with 7 bases remaining between them.

CDR3 in DNA: TGTGCCAGCTCACCTAACGGTCAGCCCCAGCATTTT. Translation gives CASSPNGQPQHF. The chain carries TRBV18 and TRBJ1-5; D unclear. The CDR3 sequence is 12 residues long. Per the germline V gene, CDR1 is KGHSH and CDR2 is LQKENI. Deletions cut 3 bases from V and 6 bases from J, with 6 bases between.

The chain joins TRBV29-1 to TRBJ2-3; 10 bases are shared with TRBD2. Germline CDR1 reads SQVTM; CDR2 reads ANQGSEA. The CDR3 sequence is 14 residues long. J gave up 6 bases and V 7 bases, and 10 bases lay outside the gene matches. The CDR3 nucleotides are TGCAGCGCCGCCGGACTAGCGGTACGGGATACGCAGTATTTT. Protein product: CSAAGLAVRDTQYF.

At least ten counts were recorded for this clonotype. This chain joins TRBV7-2 and TRBJ1-5; D ambiguous. Germline-derived CDR1 and CDR2 are SGHTA and FQGNSA. The CDR3 has 12 amino acids. Between the trimmed V and J ends, which lost 0 bases and 6 bases, there was a span of 3 bases. The CDR3 loop is CASSLAGQPQHF. In DNA, the CDR3 is TGTGCCAGCAGCTTAGCTGGTCAGCCCCAGCATTTT.

This clonotype was counted ten times or more. The chain couples TRBV11-2 to TRBJ2-2; D not resolved. The CDR3 consists of 13 residues. CDR1 is SGHAT and CDR2 is FQNNGV in the germline V gene. V was pared by 4 bases and J by 5 bases, with 8 bases between. The CDR3 reads CASSSLSTGELFF. The CDR3 DNA sequence: TGTGCCAGCAGCTCATTAAGTACCGGGGAGCTGTTTTTT.

This clonotype was counted only a few times. The gene calls are TRBV28 and TRBJ2-3; TRBD1 or TRBD2 may be the D gene (5 bases each). The CDR3 extends over 14 amino acids. Between the trimmed V and J ends, which lost 6 bases and 1 base, there was a span of 11 bases. The germline gives CDR1 MDHEN, CDR2 SYDVKM. In nucleotides, the CDR3 is TGTGCCAGCAGACTCGGGGCTCGCACAGATACGCAGTATTTT. This translates into CASRLGARTDTQYF.

V is TRBV27 and J is TRBJ1-5, with D unclear. Germline CDR1 reads MNHEY; CDR2 reads SMNVEV (reference sequence). CDR3 length: 13 residues. The germline V and J ends were trimmed by 0 bases and 9 bases, with 9 bases remaining between them. The CDR3 DNA reads as TGTGCCAGCAGTTTATCGGGAACGGGGCCCCAGCATTTT. This encodes CASSLSGTGPQHF.

This clonotype came up many times. The V call is TRBV28, the J call TRBJ2-7, with 9 nucleotides matching TRBD1. V shed 7 bases, J shed 5 bases, and the junction held 6 bases outside the gene matches. Germline CDR1 reads MDHEN; CDR2 reads SYDVKM. The CDR3 has 13 residues. CDR3 in DNA: TGTGCCAGCAACCTTGGGACAGGGAACGAGCAGTACTTC. It yields the protein CASNLGTGNEQYF.

Many counts were recorded for this clonotype. V is TRBV7-2 and J is TRBJ2-3; TRBD2 matches at 8 bases. The CDR3 contains 15 residues. Trimming at V came to 1 base and at J to 2 bases, leaving 2 bases not matched to a gene. From germline, CDR1 is SGHTA and CDR2 FQGNSA. The DNA for the CDR3 is TGTGCCAGCAGCTTAGGAGGACTAGCCACAGATACGCAGTATTTT. It is translated as CASSLGGLATDTQYF.

J is TRBJ1-2 and V is TRBV20-1; unclear D gene. The CDR3 spans 15 residues. CDR1 is DFQATT, CDR2 SNEGSKA, per germline (reference sequence). The V end lost 0 bases, the J end lost 0 bases, and 11 bases lay between the germline ends. The CDR3 protein is CSARDPGRTNYGYTF. The CDR3 nucleotides are TGCAGTGCTAGAGACCCGGGCAGGACTAACTATGGCTACACCTTC.

This clonotype was seen only a few times. The chain joins TRBV7-2 to TRBJ1-4; perhaps TRBD1 as D (5 bases). The CDR3 sequence is 14 residues long. Trimming cost V 2 bases and J 8 bases, with 12 bases left between them. In germline, CDR1 is SGHTA, CDR2 FQGNSA. The CDR3 loop is CASSLTGRREKLFF. The CDR3 bases are TGTGCCAGCAGCTTAACGGGGCGTAGGGAAAAACTGTTTTTT.

The chain uses TRBV6-2 or TRBV6-3 and TRBJ1-1; D gene uncertain. CDR1 is MNHEY, CDR2 SVGEGT, per germline. This CDR3 is 14 amino acids long. V lost 7 bases to trimming and J lost 1 base, with 13 bases between them. CDR3 residues: CASNLDEGNTEAFF. The DNA for the CDR3 is TGTGCCAGCAACCTAGACGAGGGGAACACTGAAGCTTTCTTT.

This clonotype was counted ten times or more. This rearrangement joins TRBV7-8 to TRBJ2-1; 7 bases are a match to TRBD1. CDR3 length equals 15 residues. The junction had 8 bases not matched to a gene; V was cut back by 5 bases and J by 4 bases. Germline-derived CDR1 and CDR2 are SGHVS and FQNEAQ. The CDR3 loop reads CASSPPVGQYNEQFF. CDR3 bases: TGTGCCAGCAGCCCCCCCGTGGGACAGTACAATGAGCAGTTCTTC.

On this clonotype itself: A read error may be the cause here, since a much bigger clone is one base away. The chain employs TRBV7-9 and TRBJ2-1, with 15 bases aligning to TRBD2. The CDR3 extends over 16 amino acids. The junction had 9 bases not matched to a gene; V was cut back by 8 bases and J by 7 bases. Germline loops: CDR1 SEHNR, CDR2 FQNEAQ (reference sequence). For the CDR3, the DNA is TGTGCCAGCGTCTGGACTAGCGGGAGGGCGGAGAATGAGCAGTTCTTC. Residues: CASVWTSGRAENEQFF.

In its sample, this clonotype was seen many times. This chain joins TRBV7-9 and TRBJ1-4; 7 nucleotides line up with TRBD1. Trimming cost V 5 bases and J 8 bases; bases outside gene matches: 11. This CDR3 is 15 amino acids long. The germline V gene has CDR1 SEHNR and CDR2 FQNEAQ (reference sequence). CDR3 sequence reads: CASSDSGQRGEKLFF. The CDR3, as DNA: TGTGCCAGCAGCGACTCGGGACAGCGAGGAGAAAAACTGTTTTTT.

V is TRBV7-2 and J is TRBJ1-6, with TRBD1 as a possible D gene (5 bases). The CDR3 is 16 amino acids. V lost 5 bases and J lost 5, with 16 bases in between. Per germline, CDR1 SGHTA and CDR2 FQGNSA. CDR3: CASSRRALNNNSPLHF. CDR3 nucleotides: TGTGCCAGCAGCCGCAGGGCTCTGAATAATAATTCACCCCTCCACTTT.

Only a few counts were recorded for this clonotype. The chain is built from TRBV20-1 and TRBJ2-1; 9 nucleotides match TRBD1. The CDR3 runs 12 residues. Germline CDR1 DFQATT, CDR2 SNEGSKA (reference sequence). Trimming at V came to 6 bases and at J to 7 bases, leaving 4 bases not matched to a gene. CDR3 in DNA: TGCAGTGCCGGGACAGGGCGTAATGAGCAGTTCTTC. This gives the protein CSAGTGRNEQFF.

The chain combines TRBV5-6 with TRBJ2-3, with D uncertain. This CDR3 comprises 14 residues. Germline lookup yields CDR1 SGHDT and CDR2 YYEEEE. V gave up 5 bases and J gave up 3 bases, with 13 bases separating them. CDR3 region: CASSPEWGTDTQYF. CDR3 bases: TGTGCCAGCAGTCCGGAGTGGGGTACAGATACGCAGTATTTT.

V usage is TRBV19 and J usage is TRBJ2-3; D gene uncertain. This CDR3 has 13 amino acids. Germline CDR1 LNHDA, CDR2 SQIVND (reference sequence). V gave up 5 bases and J gave up 6 bases, with 12 bases separating them. This chain's CDR3 is CASSPRPPDTQYF. The DNA of the CDR3 is TGTGCCAGTAGTCCCCGCCCTCCCGATACGCAGTATTTT.

This clonotype was observed many times. The chain joins TRBV2 to TRBJ1-5; D is unresolved. The germline V gene has CDR1 SNHLY and CDR2 FYNNEI. V was trimmed by 3 bases and J by 0 bases, leaving 6 bases between them. There are 14 residues in the CDR3. CDR3 region: CASSDSYSNQPQHF. The CDR3 DNA reads as TGTGCCAGCAGTGACAGCTATAGCAATCAGCCCCAGCATTTT.